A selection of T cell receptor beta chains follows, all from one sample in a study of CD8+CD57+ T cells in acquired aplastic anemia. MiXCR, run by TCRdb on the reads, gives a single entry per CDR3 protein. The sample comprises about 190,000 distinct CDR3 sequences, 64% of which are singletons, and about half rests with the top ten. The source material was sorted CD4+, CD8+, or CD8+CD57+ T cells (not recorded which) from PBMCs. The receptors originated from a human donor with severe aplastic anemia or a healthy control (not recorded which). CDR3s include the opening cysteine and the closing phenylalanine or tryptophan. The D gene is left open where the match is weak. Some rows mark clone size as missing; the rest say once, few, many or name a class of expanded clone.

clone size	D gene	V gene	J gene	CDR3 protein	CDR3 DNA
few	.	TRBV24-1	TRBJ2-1	CATSHGGSYNEQFF	TGTGCCACCAGTCATGGGGGCTCCTACAATGAGCAGTTCTTC
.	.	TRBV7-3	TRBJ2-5	CASSGDNGTQETQYF	TGTGCCAGCAGCGGGGACAATGGAACCCAAGAGACCCAGTACTTC
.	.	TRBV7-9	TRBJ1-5	CASSRRGSGLNQPQHF	TGTGCCAGCAGCCGGAGGGGTTCTGGGCTAAATCAGCCCCAGCATTTT
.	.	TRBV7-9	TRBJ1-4	CASGRAVLNEKLFF	TGTGCCAGCGGAAGGGCAGTACTCAATGAAAAACTGTTTTTT
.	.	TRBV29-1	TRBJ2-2	CSVDGPRTGELFF	TGCAGCGTTGATGGTCCGAGGACCGGGGAGCTGTTTTTT
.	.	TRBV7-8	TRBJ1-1	CASILDIRAFF	TGTGCCAGCATCCTGGACATCAGGGCTTTCTTT
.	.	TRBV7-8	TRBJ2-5	CASGRGQETQYF	TGTGCCAGCGGCAGGGGACAAGAGACCCAGTACTTC
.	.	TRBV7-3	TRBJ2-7	CASSLPGADSSYEQYF	TGTGCCAGTAGCCTGCCTGGGGCAGACAGCTCCTACGAGCAGTACTTC
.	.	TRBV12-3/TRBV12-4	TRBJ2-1	CASSLGIGNEQFF	TGTGCCAGCAGTTTAGGGATAGGCAATGAGCAGTTCTTC
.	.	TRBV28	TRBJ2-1	CASRPQAEIYNEQFF	TGTGCCAGCAGGCCGCAAGCGGAGATATACAATGAGCAGTTCTTC
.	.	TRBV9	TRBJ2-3	CASSASDTQYF	TGTGCCAGCAGCGCCTCCGATACGCAGTATTTT
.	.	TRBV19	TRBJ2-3	CASSPTADTQYF	TGTGCCAGTAGTCCAACAGCGGATACGCAGTATTTT
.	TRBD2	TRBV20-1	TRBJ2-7	CSARHSGRVRDEQYF	TGCAGTGCTAGACATAGCGGGAGGGTTCGCGACGAGCAGTACTTC
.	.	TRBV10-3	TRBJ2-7	CAISGVEDDPYEQYF	TGTGCCATCAGTGGAGTGGAGGACGATCCCTACGAGCAGTACTTC
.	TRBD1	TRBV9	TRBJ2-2	CASSVGTGGGYTGELFF	TGTGCCAGCAGCGTAGGGACAGGGGGCGGTTACACCGGGGAGCTGTTTTTT
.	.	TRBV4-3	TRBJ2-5	CASSQFMSGLETQYF	TGCGCCAGCAGCCAATTCATGTCAGGGCTTGAGACCCAGTACTTC
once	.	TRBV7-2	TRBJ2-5	CASSSRVGQETQYF	TGTGCCAGCAGCTCCCGCGTAGGCCAAGAGACCCAGTACTTC
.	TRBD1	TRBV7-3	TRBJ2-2	CASSSGQGVTGELFF	TGTGCCAGCAGCTCCGGACAGGGGGTGACCGGGGAGCTGTTTTTT
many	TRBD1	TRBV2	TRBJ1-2	CASKGQGADYGYTF	TGTGCCAGCAAAGGACAGGGGGCGGACTATGGCTACACCTTC
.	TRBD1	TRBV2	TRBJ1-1	CARGQGTGGRETEAFF	TGTGCCAGGGGACAGGGGACAGGGGGCAGAGAGACTGAAGCTTTCTTT
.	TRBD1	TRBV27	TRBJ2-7	CASSSPGQGTYEQYF	TGTGCCAGCAGTTCGCCGGGACAGGGAACCTACGAGCAGTACTTC
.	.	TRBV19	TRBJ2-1	CASSIGGGGYNEQFF	TGTGCCAGTAGTATAGGAGGGGGGGGTTACAATGAGCAGTTCTTC
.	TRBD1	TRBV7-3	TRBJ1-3	CASSQGAGTEYKARNTIYF	TGTGCCAGCAGCCAGGGGGCGGGGACGGAGTATAAGGCCCGAAACACCATATATTTT